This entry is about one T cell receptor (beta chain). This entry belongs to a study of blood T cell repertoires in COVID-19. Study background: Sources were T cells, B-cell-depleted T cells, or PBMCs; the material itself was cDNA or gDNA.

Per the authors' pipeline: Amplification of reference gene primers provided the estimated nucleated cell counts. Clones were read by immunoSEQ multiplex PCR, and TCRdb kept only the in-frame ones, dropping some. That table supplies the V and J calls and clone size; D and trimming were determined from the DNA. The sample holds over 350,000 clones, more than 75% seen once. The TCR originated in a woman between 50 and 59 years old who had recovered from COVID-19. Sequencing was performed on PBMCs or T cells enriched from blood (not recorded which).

The DNA of the CDR3 is TGTGCCAGCAGTGCGAACTGGGGCGGGGGCCACGGAGAGACCCAGTACTTC. Residues: CASSANWGGGHGETQYF. This chain joins TRBV25-1 and TRBJ2-5; weak D call: TRBD2 (7 bases). CDR3 length: 17 amino acids. Trimming removed 4 bases at V and 4 bases at J, with 22 bases between. The germline gives CDR1 MGHDK, CDR2 SYGVNS.